The 8 T cell receptor beta chains in this list originate from one sample, sequenced in a study of neurological immune-mediated disorders. Each CDR3 protein is one row after TCRdb ran MiXCR on the 5' RACE reads. The profile shows roughly 29,000 distinct CDR3 sequences, approximately 24% of them singletons. Sequenced sample: CD4+ T cells from blood. Receptor source: a man aged 50 or older with HTLV-1-associated myelopathy (HAM/TSP).

There are many counts of this clonotype. In nucleotides, the CDR3 is TGTGCCAGCAGCCCTGGGACTATAGTAGGGGAGACCCAGTACTTC. The encoded protein is CASSPGTIVGETQYF. The chain couples TRBV9 to TRBJ2-5, with 7 bases aligning to TRBD2. Looked up from germline, CDR1 is SGDLS and CDR2 is YYNGEE. The CDR3 has 15 amino acids. The V gene end was trimmed by 4 bases and the J gene end by 5 bases; junction bases not matched to a gene: 11.

This clonotype has a count of ten or more. This sequence joins TRBV15 and TRBJ2-3; TRBD2 is a possible D gene (7 bases). The CDR3 runs to 18 residues. CDR1 and CDR2 from the germline V gene are LNHNV and YYDKDF (reference sequence). V lost 1 base and J lost 5, with 22 bases in between. The CDR3: CATSRGRGVGGLGDTQYF. The CDR3 DNA follows: TGTGCCACCAGCAGAGGCCGGGGGGTTGGGGGGCTGGGAGATACGCAGTATTTT.

The sample holds many counts of this clonotype. The chain is built from TRBV7-2 and TRBJ2-7; TRBD2 matches 11 bases. V gave up 3 bases and J gave up 3 bases; unmatched junction bases: 10. This CDR3 has 17 residues. From germline, CDR1 is SGHTA and CDR2 FQGNSA. DNA of the CDR3: TGTGCCAGCAGCTTTAGGGGCACTAGCGGGAGTTTCTACGAGCAGTACTTC. It translates to CASSFRGTSGSFYEQYF. The whole variable domain, filled in from reference TRBV7-2 and TRBJ2-7, reads GAGVSQSPSNKVTEKGKDVELRCDPISGHTALYWYRQSLGQGLEFLIYFQGNSAPDKSGLPSDRFSAERTGGSVSTLTIQRTQQEDSAVYLCASSFRGTSGSFYEQYFGPGTRLTVT.

This rearrangement joins TRBV5-1 to TRBJ2-6; maybe TRBD1 (6 bases). The V gene's germline CDR1 is SGHRS and CDR2 YFSETQ. Trimming removed 7 bases at V and 0 bases at J, with 17 bases between. The CDR3 loop spans 17 amino acids. The chain's CDR3 is CASSTGTTLSGANVLTF. CDR3 bases: TGCGCCAGCTCAACCGGGACAACACTCTCTGGGGCCAACGTCCTGACTTTC.

The table lists this clonotype with many counts. The J gene is TRBJ1-6, the V gene TRBV20-1; no reliable D call. CDR1 is DFQATT, CDR2 SNEGSKA, per germline (reference sequence). The CDR3 extends over 15 amino acids. Deletions cut 0 bases from V and 6 bases from J, with 12 bases between. The CDR3 here is CSARDQTGSNSPLHF. CDR3 nucleotides: TGCAGTGCTAGAGATCAGACCGGCTCTAATTCACCCCTCCACTTT.

A few counts support this clonotype. Sequence at one end of the junction differs from germline and may be a read error. The rearrangement links TRBV20-1 to TRBJ2-5; 7 nucleotides agree with TRBD2. CDR1 and CDR2 (germline): DFQATT, SNEGSKA (reference sequence). The CDR3 loop spans 15 amino acids. CDR3 bases: TGCAGTGCTAGAGACAGAATGACTAGCCAAGATACCCAGTACTTC. It codes for CSARDRMTSQDTQYF.

Regarding this clonotype: At one boundary the junction diverges from the germline segment, which might be a read error. The rearrangement links TRBV7-8 to TRBJ2-4; TRBD1 might be the D (6 bases). The CDR3 spans 14 residues. Germline V gene lookup returns CDR1 SGHVS and CDR2 FQNEAQ. The CDR3 sequence is CARSLSRQANIQYF. Here the CDR3 DNA reads TGTGCCAGAAGCTTATCTAGACAGGCAAACATTCAGTACTTC.

At least ten counts were recorded for this clonotype. The chain uses TRBV5-5 and TRBJ2-5, with TRBD2 identical over 7 bases. With 6 bases clipped from V and 5 bases from J, the junction kept 10 bases outside the gene matches. The CDR3 sequence is 14 residues long. Looked up from germline, CDR1 is SGHKS and CDR2 is YYEKEE (reference sequence). CDR3 region: CASTPGGVGETQYF. The CDR3 region has the DNA TGTGCCAGCACCCCGGGGGGAGTGGGGGAGACCCAGTACTTC.